This T cell receptor beta chain was profiled in a study of early T cells in non-severe SARS-CoV-2 infection. The wider study: Chains were not paired, and sequencing was done on bulk RNA from unsorted whole blood.

Study-wide results and caveats: VDJdb-based matching was biased toward anti-spike CD8 responses and missed private and CD4 specificities.

The ends were cut back, 5 bases at V and 0 bases at J, with 13 bases in the middle. Germline V lookup: CDR1 MNHEY, CDR2 SVGAGI. This CDR3 spans 15 amino acids. Separate cDNA molecules each had unique molecular identifiers attached to them. TCRdb re-called the 5' RACE reads through MiXCR, storing one row per CDR3 protein. This sample has tens of thousands of distinct CDR3 sequences, with 10% to 12% found just once. This clonotype was seen at least ten times. Its antigen remains unidentified. V gene TRBV6-5 combines with J gene TRBJ1-1, with unresolved D. The TCR originated in an adult who was a healthcare worker with PCR-confirmed SARS-CoV-2 infection or an uninfected control (not recorded which). The sample was whole blood, taken at baseline. The CDR3: CASSPPGSMNTEAFF. In DNA, the CDR3 is TGTGCCAGCAGTCCTCCGGGGAGTATGAACACTGAAGCTTTCTTT.